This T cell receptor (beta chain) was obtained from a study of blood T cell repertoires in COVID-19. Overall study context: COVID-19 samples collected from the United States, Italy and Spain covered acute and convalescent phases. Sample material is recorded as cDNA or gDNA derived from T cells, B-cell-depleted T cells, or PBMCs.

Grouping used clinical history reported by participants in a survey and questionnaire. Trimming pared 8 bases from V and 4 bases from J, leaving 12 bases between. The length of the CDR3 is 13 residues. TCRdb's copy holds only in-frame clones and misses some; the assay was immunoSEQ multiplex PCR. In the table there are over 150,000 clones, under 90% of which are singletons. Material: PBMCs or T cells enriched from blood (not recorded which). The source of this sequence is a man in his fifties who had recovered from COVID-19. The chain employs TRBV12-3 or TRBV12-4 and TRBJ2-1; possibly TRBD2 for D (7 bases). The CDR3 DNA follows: TGTGCCAGCGGGGGGGCAGGATACAATGAGCAGTTCTTC. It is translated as CASGGAGYNEQFF.